These 14 T cell receptor beta chains originate from one sample sequenced in a study of T cell responses to AZD1222 COVID-19 vaccine. Using immunoSEQ multiplex PCR, the repertoire was profiled, and TCRdb retains in-frame clones only, with some absent. The sample contains about 83,000 clones, 88% of which appear only once. This specimen consisted of peripheral blood, obtained on day 0 of MenACWY control vaccination. These receptors all stem from an adult in good health.

The rearrangement uses TRBV4-3 and TRBJ1-5; 9 bases are a match to TRBD1. Germline CDR1 LGHNA, CDR2 YSLEER. With 8 bases clipped from V and 6 bases from J, the junction kept 5 bases outside the gene matches. The CDR3 extends over 13 amino acids. In nucleotides, the CDR3 is TGCGCCAGCTCCCAGACAGGGGGTCAGCCCCAGCATTTT. This translates into CASSQTGGQPQHF.

The chain has TRBV6-2 or TRBV6-3 and TRBJ2-3; D ambiguous. V lost 6 bases to trimming and J lost 0 bases, with 4 bases between them. This CDR3 region has 12 residues. Looked up from germline, CDR1 is MNHEY and CDR2 is SVGEGT. The DNA for the CDR3 is TGTGCCAGCAGCCCAAGCACAGATACGCAGTATTTT. It codes for CASSPSTDTQYF.

The CDR3 region has the DNA TGTGCCAGCAGTTTATTATACGGAACTGAAGCTTTCTTT. Protein sequence: CASSLLYGTEAFF. The rearrangement links TRBV28 to TRBJ1-1, with D uncertain. Trimming took 1 base from V and 5 from J, leaving 8 bases between them. The CDR3 sequence is 13 residues long. CDR1 MDHEN and CDR2 SYDVKM come from the germline V gene.

The chain uses TRBV28 and TRBJ1-1, with D unclear. CDR1 and CDR2 from the germline V gene are MDHEN and SYDVKM. The CDR3 runs to 14 residues. V lost 8 bases to trimming and J lost 7 bases, with 20 bases between them. The CDR3 DNA follows: TGTGCCAGCCTTAGGGCCGACTCCTTTCTTGAAGCTTTCTTT. It specifies CASLRADSFLEAFF. Based on the CDR3 plus reference TRBV28 and TRBJ1-1, the full variable domain is DVKVTQSSRYLVKRTGEKVFLECVQDMDHENMFWYRQDPGLGLRLIYFSYDVKMKEKGDIPEGYSVSREKKERFSLILESASTNQTSMYLCASLRADSFLEAFFGQGTRLTVV.

The V call is TRBV5-6, the J call TRBJ1-1; possibly TRBD1 for D (5 bases). The CDR3 consists of 13 residues. Trimming removed 6 bases from V and 1 base from J, with 10 bases in between. Germline CDR1 reads SGHDT; CDR2 reads YYEEEE. CDR3 DNA sequence: TGTGCCAGCACCTGGGGCGGGAACACTGAAGCTTTCTTT. It codes for CASTWGGNTEAFF.

On this clone itself: This specimen includes other DNA sequences encoding the same CDR3. The V and J genes are TRBV28 and TRBJ1-2; D is unclear. There are 11 residues in the CDR3. CDR1 and CDR2 (germline): MDHEN, SYDVKM. V was cut by 5 bases and J by 3 bases, with 4 bases left in between. The CDR3 sequence is CASSRDYGYTF. CDR3 in DNA: TGTGCCAGCAGTAGGGACTATGGCTACACCTTC.

The chain carries TRBV19 and TRBJ2-2; 8 bases line up with TRBD2. V lost 7 bases and J lost 4; bases outside the gene matches: 8. Germline V lookup: CDR1 LNHDA, CDR2 SQIVND (reference sequence). The CDR3 has 15 amino acids. In DNA form, the CDR3 reads TGTGCCAGTAAGGTGCCGGGGGGGCGCACCGGGGAGCTGTTTTTT. This sequence encodes CASKVPGGRTGELFF.

V gene TRBV7-8 combines with J gene TRBJ2-7; 7 bases match TRBD1. The length of the CDR3 is 14 residues. After removal of 5 bases from V and 1 base from J, the junction contained 5 bases not matched to a gene. CDR1 is SGHVS and CDR2 is FQNEAQ in the germline V gene. CDR3 loop: CASSPRQGSYEQYF. CDR3 coding DNA: TGTGCCAGCAGCCCCCGACAGGGTTCCTACGAGCAGTACTTC.

The chain uses TRBV19 and TRBJ1-6; no firm D call. V lost 4 bases, J lost 5 bases, and 12 bases lay in between. This CDR3 has 15 residues. The germline gives CDR1 LNHDA, CDR2 SQIVND (reference sequence). The CDR3 region is CASSRRSLNNSPLHF. CDR3 nucleotides: TGTGCCAGTAGTAGGAGGTCCTTGAATAATTCACCCCTCCACTTT.

The V gene is TRBV5-1, the J gene TRBJ2-1; no clear D gene. V lost 6 bases and J 0 bases, leaving 13 bases between the germline ends. This CDR3 is 15 amino acids long. Germline V gene lookup returns CDR1 SGHRS and CDR2 YFSETQ. The CDR3 here is CASTPSPSSYNEQFF. For the CDR3, the DNA is TGCGCCAGCACTCCAAGTCCTAGCTCCTACAATGAGCAGTTCTTC.

The rearrangement links TRBV2 to TRBJ1-6; no firm D call. This CDR3 has 16 amino acids. Trimming took 6 bases from V and 0 from J, leaving 12 bases between them. The germline V gene encodes CDR1 SNHLY and CDR2 FYNNEI. The CDR3 spells CASRASRSSYNSPLHF. The CDR3 region has the DNA TGTGCCAGCAGAGCTTCAAGGAGCTCCTATAATTCACCCCTCCACTTT.

V usage is TRBV7-9 and J usage is TRBJ1-3; D is possibly TRBD1 (5 bases). Germline assignment: CDR1 SEHNR and CDR2 FQNEAQ (reference sequence). The CDR3 has 13 amino acids. Trimming took 11 bases from V and 4 from J, leaving 15 bases between them. CDR3 DNA: TGTGCCGACCAGGGCCTCAGCGGAAACACCATATATTTT. Its protein is CADQGLSGNTIYF.

The gene calls are TRBV7-3 and TRBJ2-4; D is ambiguous. The germline gives CDR1 SGHTA, CDR2 FQGTGA. The V end was cut by 2 bases, the J end by 2 bases, with 13 bases between. This CDR3 is built from 16 residues. The CDR3 sequence: CASSLGAGDSKNIQYF. In DNA form, the CDR3 reads TGTGCCAGCAGCTTAGGTGCCGGTGATTCCAAAAACATTCAGTACTTC.

The V and J genes are TRBV10-1 and TRBJ2-2; no reliable D call. The CDR3 extends over 13 amino acids. The germline gives CDR1 WNHNN, CDR2 SYGVQD (reference sequence). With 4 bases removed from V and 0 bases from J, the gap between germline ends came to 3 bases. The DNA for the CDR3 is TGCGCCAGCAGTGTGGCGAACACCGGGGAGCTGTTTTTT. As protein: CASSVANTGELFF.